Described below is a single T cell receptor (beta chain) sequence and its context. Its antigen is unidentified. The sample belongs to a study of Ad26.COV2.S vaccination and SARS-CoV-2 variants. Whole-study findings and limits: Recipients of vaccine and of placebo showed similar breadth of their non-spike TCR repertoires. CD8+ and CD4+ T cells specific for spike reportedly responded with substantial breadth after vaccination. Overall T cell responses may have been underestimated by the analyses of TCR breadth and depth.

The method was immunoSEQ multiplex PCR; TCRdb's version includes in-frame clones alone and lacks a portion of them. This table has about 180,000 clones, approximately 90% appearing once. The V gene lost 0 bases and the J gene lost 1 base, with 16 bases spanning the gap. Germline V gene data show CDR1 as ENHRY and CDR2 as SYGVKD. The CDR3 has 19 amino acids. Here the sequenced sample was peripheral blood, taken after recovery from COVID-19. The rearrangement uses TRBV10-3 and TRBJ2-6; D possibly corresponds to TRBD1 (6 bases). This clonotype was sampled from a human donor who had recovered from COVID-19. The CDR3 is CAISESTQGRGSGANVLTF. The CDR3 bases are TGTGCCATCAGTGAGTCGACTCAGGGCAGGGGATCTGGGGCCAACGTCCTGACTTTC.